The 20 T cell receptor beta chains presented below share a single source sample, sequenced in a study of shared clonotypes between healthy human individuals. Here immunoSEQ multiplex PCR was the method, and the copy in TCRdb shows in-frame clones only, minus some. Counted here are more than 2 million clones, approximately 96% occurring once; the ten biggest clones make up roughly 0.13%. Sequencing was performed on naive CD4+ T cells sorted from blood. As to subset: CD45RA+ positively selected. The source is a man aged 18 to 35 in good health.

V usage is TRBV6-1 and J usage is TRBJ2-7, with D maybe TRBD2 (6 bases). Germline CDR1 reads MNHNS; CDR2 reads SASEGT. This CDR3 has 14 amino acids. Trimming shortened V by 0 bases and J by 2 bases, and 8 bases separated the two germline ends. The CDR3 nucleotides read TGTGCCAGCAGTGAAGCGGGACTCCCCTACGAGCAGTACTTC. Protein: CASSEAGLPYEQYF.

The chain links TRBV18 to TRBJ1-2; D may be TRBD1 (6 bases). Germline V gene data show CDR1 as KGHSH and CDR2 as LQKENI. V was trimmed by 2 bases and J by 8 bases, leaving 12 bases between them. This CDR3 region has 13 residues. CDR3 amino acids: CASSPDTGQGYTF. In DNA, the CDR3 is TGTGCCAGCTCACCAGATACAGGGCAGGGCTACACCTTC.

Comment on this clone: This sample includes further DNA sequences coding for the same CDR3. CDR3 DNA sequence: TGTGCCAGCAGTTACCCGGAGGGTAATGAAAAACTGTTTTTT. Its protein is CASSYPEGNEKLFF. The rearrangement joins TRBV6-6 to TRBJ1-4; D is ambiguous. V lost 2 bases and J 4 bases, leaving 8 bases between the germline ends. In germline, CDR1 is MNHNY, CDR2 SVGAGI (reference sequence). The CDR3 covers 14 residues.

The J gene is TRBJ2-3, the V gene TRBV7-2, with 7 bases matching TRBD2. V lost 6 bases, J lost 10 bases, and 4 bases stayed unmatched. The CDR3 is 11 residues long. Germline lookup yields CDR1 SGHTA and CDR2 FQGNSA. CDR3 residues: CASRRESSQYF. The CDR3 nucleotides are TGTGCCAGCAGGCGGGAGTCTTCGCAGTATTTT.

Only one count was recorded for this clone. This chain joins TRBV11-2 and TRBJ2-1; TRBD2 aligns across 12 bases. Losses at the gene ends were 0 bases for V and 6 bases for J; bases not matched to a gene: 3. The CDR3 contains 16 residues. CDR1 is SGHAT, CDR2 FQNNGV, per germline. CDR3 residues: CASSLDRTSGTNEQFF. CDR3 bases: TGTGCCAGCAGCTTAGATCGGACTAGCGGGACCAATGAGCAGTTCTTC.

As regards this clone: The sample carries other DNA sequences with the same CDR3. The chain is built from TRBV6-5 and TRBJ1-1; D might be TRBD1 (5 bases). The germline gives CDR1 MNHEY, CDR2 SVGAGI. This CDR3 has 13 residues. The ends were cut back, 5 bases at V and 1 base at J, with 8 bases in the middle. The CDR3 bases are TGTGCCAGCAGTAGAGGGGCGAACACTGAAGCTTTCTTT. This encodes CASSRGANTEAFF.

The chain is built from TRBV7-9 and TRBJ2-1; D gene ambiguous. The CDR3 consists of 13 residues. The V gene lost 7 bases and the J gene lost 3 bases, with 10 bases spanning the gap. CDR1 and CDR2 from the germline V gene are SEHNR and FQNEAQ (reference sequence). CDR3 nucleotide sequence: TGTGCCAGCATGGCGCGGAACTACAATGAGCAGTTCTTC. This gives the protein CASMARNYNEQFF.

The V and J genes are TRBV21-1 and TRBJ2-2; no check of the table's D call, TRBD1, against the DNA was made. TRBV21-1 is deemed a pseudogene. The CDR3 has 14 amino acids. The CDR3 DNA reads TGTGCCAGCAGCTCAGGGTTGGACACCGGGGAGCTGTTTTTT. It is translated as CASSSGLDTGELFF.

The CDR3 loop reads CASSPPLQAYEQYF. CDR3 nucleotide sequence: TGTGCCAGCAGTCCCCCCCTACAGGCCTACGAGCAGTACTTC. The V call is TRBV28, the J call TRBJ2-7, with D perhaps matching TRBD1 (5 bases). The CDR3 runs to 14 residues. The germline CDR1 and CDR2 sequences are MDHEN and SYDVKM. The V and J ends lost 5 bases and 2 bases respectively, with 13 bases between them.

V and J are TRBV5-4 and TRBJ2-7; the D gene could be TRBD1 or TRBD2 (5 bases each). The V and J ends lost 4 bases and 7 bases respectively, with 12 bases between them. Germline CDR1 is SGHNT and CDR2 is YYREEE (reference sequence). The CDR3 is 12 amino acids. CDR3: CASSTTEGEQYF. The DNA for the CDR3 is TGTGCCAGCAGCACAACCGAGGGGGAGCAGTACTTC.

About this clone itself: One junction end disagrees with the germline gene, perhaps due to a read error. The rearrangement uses TRBV5-4 and TRBJ2-5, with 8 bases lining up with TRBD1. The CDR3 runs 15 residues. The germline V gene encodes CDR1 SGHNT and CDR2 YYREEE (reference sequence). This CDR3 reads CASRLEVDRGETQYF. CDR3 DNA sequence: TGTGCCAGCAGGTTGGAAGTTGACAGGGGAGAGACCCAGTACTTC.

Concerning this clone itself: Other DNA sequences from this sample encode an identical CDR3 as well. The genes are TRBV28 and TRBJ2-7; no clear D gene. CDR1 and CDR2 (germline): MDHEN, SYDVKM. The V and J ends lost 3 bases and 2 bases respectively, with 8 bases between them. The CDR3 covers 13 residues. The CDR3 DNA is TGTGCCAGCAGTTTTGACGGCCCCTACGAGCAGTACTTC. Its translation is CASSFDGPYEQYF.

The J gene is TRBJ2-7, the V gene TRBV29-1, with D perhaps TRBD1 or TRBD2 (7 bases each). Trimming removed 3 bases at V and 3 bases at J, with 12 bases between. Germline CDR1 and CDR2: SQVTM and ANQGSEA. The CDR3 length is 13 residues. In DNA, the CDR3 is TGCAGCGTTGAGGGGAGGGGGCTCTACGAGCAGTACTTC. It encodes CSVEGRGLYEQYF.

The rearrangement uses TRBV6-4 and TRBJ1-6; D not resolved. The germline CDR1 and CDR2 sequences are MRHNA and SNTAGT. The CDR3 runs to 14 residues. Trimming left V 6 bases short and J 3 bases short, with 9 bases between. CDR3 amino acids: CASSQDGYNSPLHF. CDR3 sequence (DNA): TGTGCCAGCAGCCAGGACGGCTATAATTCACCCCTCCACTTT.

The rearrangement uses TRBV6-6 and TRBJ1-6, with unresolved D. The CDR3 consists of 14 residues. V lost 0 bases, J lost 11 bases, and 11 bases lay in between. Germline values: CDR1 MNHNY, CDR2 SVGAGI (reference sequence). The CDR3 DNA reads TGTGCCAGCAGTTACTCTAAGGACTTCACACCCCTCCACTTT. This encodes CASSYSKDFTPLHF.

The chain links TRBV2 to TRBJ1-3; no firm D call. This CDR3 has 15 residues. Germline-derived CDR1 and CDR2 are SNHLY and FYNNEI. V lost 8 bases and J 0 bases, leaving 14 bases between the germline ends. The CDR3: CASSAGYGSGNTIYF. CDR3 nucleotide sequence: TGTGCCAGCTCCGCGGGCTACGGCTCTGGAAACACCATATATTTT.

J is TRBJ1-5 and V is TRBV27, with D hard to call. V lost 5 bases and J 7 bases, leaving 15 bases between the germline ends. The CDR3 runs 14 residues. Germline CDR1 MNHEY, CDR2 SMNVEV (reference sequence). The CDR3 loop reads CASSPDMGSQPQHF. CDR3 nucleotides: TGTGCCAGCAGTCCAGATATGGGGTCCCAGCCCCAGCATTTT.

DNA of the CDR3: TGTGCCACTTGGGTGGACTATGGCTACACCTTC. Residues: CATWVDYGYTF. The chain links TRBV10-3 to TRBJ1-2; D uncertain. This CDR3 has 11 amino acids. Germline CDR1 ENHRY, CDR2 SYGVKD. The V and J ends lost 10 bases and 3 bases respectively, with 9 bases between them.

This chain uses TRBV4-1 with TRBJ1-2; D remains unclear. The germline V gene encodes CDR1 MGHRA and CDR2 YSYEKL. The CDR3 covers 14 residues. With 4 bases removed from V and 6 bases from J, the gap between germline ends came to 15 bases. DNA of the CDR3: TGCGCCAGCAGCCCGATAGCAGGATTCAATGGCTACACCTTC. Translating it yields CASSPIAGFNGYTF.

This clone was observed once. The CDR3 nucleotides read TGTGCCAGCAGGGGGGACCCTGCTAATTCACCCCTCCACTTT. Translation: CASRGDPANSPLHF. This chain links TRBV2 with TRBJ1-6, with D possibly TRBD1 on 5 matching bases. CDR1 is SNHLY and CDR2 is FYNNEI in the germline V gene. The V and J ends lost 6 bases and 6 bases respectively, with 12 bases between them. The CDR3 spans 14 residues.